One sample yielded the 5 T cell receptor beta chains listed below, sequenced in a study of PD-L1 blockade in urothelial cancer (dated by TCRdb to about 2017). In the paper's terms, the time point label means: pretreatment peripheral blood. Library generation was performed with the immunoSEQ multiplex PCR assay. As stored in TCRdb, this immuneACCESS dataset retains in-frame rearrangements with V and J assigned. A fraction of the clones does not appear; measured against another copy, unresolved V genes explain less than half of the discrepancy, and the remainder lacks a known reason. This sample has tens of thousands of clones in its table, and over 75% of those were observed once. The ten largest clonotypes hold about 1.6% of the sample. Source: PBMCs, taken around atezolizumab (anti-PD-L1) treatment. These receptors were collected from a man between 65 and 79 years old with urothelial cancer.

The rearrangement joins TRBV4-1 to TRBJ2-5; 11 bases agree with TRBD2. V dropped 0 bases and J dropped 4; count of bases not matched to a gene: 7. The CDR3 is made up of 17 amino acids. Looked up from germline, CDR1 is MGHRA and CDR2 is YSYEKL. CDR3 sequence: CASSQETSGRYGETQYF. The CDR3 DNA follows: TGCGCCAGCAGCCAAGAAACTAGCGGGAGATACGGAGAGACCCAGTACTTC.

The chain joins TRBV6-6 to TRBJ1-5; 8 bases are shared with TRBD1. Germline V gene sequence: CDR1 MNHNY, CDR2 SVGAGI (reference sequence). The CDR3 spans 15 residues. V shed 9 bases and J 3 bases; nucleotides not matched to a gene: 10. The CDR3 DNA reads TGTGCCAGTCACTCCCAGGACAGGGTCAATCAGCCCCAGCATTTT. Its protein is CASHSQDRVNQPQHF.

J is TRBJ1-2 and V is TRBV27; TRBD1 is a possible D gene (6 bases). This CDR3 contains 15 residues. Between the trimmed V and J ends, which lost 4 bases and 2 bases, there was a span of 14 bases. Germline CDR1 reads MNHEY; CDR2 reads SMNVEV (reference sequence). In DNA form, the CDR3 reads TGTGCCAGCAGTTCCACCGGGACACCAAACTATGGCTACACCTTC. It codes for CASSSTGTPNYGYTF.

The rearrangement joins TRBV27 to TRBJ2-4; a weak D match, TRBD1 (7 bases). Germline V lookup: CDR1 MNHEY, CDR2 SMNVEV (reference sequence). Trimming stripped 5 bases from V and 2 bases from J, with 13 bases between. The CDR3 consists of 15 residues. The CDR3 coding sequence is TGTGCCAGCAGTCAGGGGGGCTTCCCCAAAAACATTCAGTACTTC. Protein product: CASSQGGFPKNIQYF.

This chain links TRBV12-5 with TRBJ1-5; D possibly corresponds to TRBD1 (5 bases). The germline gives CDR1 LGHNT, CDR2 FRNRAP. CDR3 length: 14 amino acids. V lost 7 bases and J lost 7, with 17 bases in between. CDR3 nucleotide sequence: TGTGCTAGTGATAGGGGAGGGGCAAGGCAGCCCCAGCATTTT. This encodes CASDRGGARQPQHF.